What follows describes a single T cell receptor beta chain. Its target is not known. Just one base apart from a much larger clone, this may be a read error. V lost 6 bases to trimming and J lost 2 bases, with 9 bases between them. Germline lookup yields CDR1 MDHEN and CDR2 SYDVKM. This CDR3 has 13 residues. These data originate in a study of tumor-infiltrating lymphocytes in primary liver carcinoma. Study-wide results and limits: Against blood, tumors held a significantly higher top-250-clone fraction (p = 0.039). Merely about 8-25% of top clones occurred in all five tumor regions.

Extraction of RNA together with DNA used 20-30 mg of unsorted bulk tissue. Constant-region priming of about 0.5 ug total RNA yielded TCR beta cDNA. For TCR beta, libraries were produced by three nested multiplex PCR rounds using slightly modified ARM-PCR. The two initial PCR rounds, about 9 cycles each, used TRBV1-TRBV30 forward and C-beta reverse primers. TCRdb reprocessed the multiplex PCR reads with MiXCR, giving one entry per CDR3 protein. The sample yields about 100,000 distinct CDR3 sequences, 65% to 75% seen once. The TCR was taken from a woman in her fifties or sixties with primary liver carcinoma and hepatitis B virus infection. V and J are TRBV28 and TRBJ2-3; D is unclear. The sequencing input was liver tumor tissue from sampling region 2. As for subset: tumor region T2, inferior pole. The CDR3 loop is CASRRRVTDTQYF. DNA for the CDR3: TGTGCCAGCAGAAGGAGAGTCACAGATACGCAGTATTTT. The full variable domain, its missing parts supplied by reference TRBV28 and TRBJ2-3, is DVKVTQSSRYLVKRTGEKVFLECVQDMDHENMFWYRQDPGLGLRLIYFSYDVKMKEKGDIPEGYSVSREKKERFSLILESASTNQTSMYLCASRRRVTDTQYFGPGTRLTVL.